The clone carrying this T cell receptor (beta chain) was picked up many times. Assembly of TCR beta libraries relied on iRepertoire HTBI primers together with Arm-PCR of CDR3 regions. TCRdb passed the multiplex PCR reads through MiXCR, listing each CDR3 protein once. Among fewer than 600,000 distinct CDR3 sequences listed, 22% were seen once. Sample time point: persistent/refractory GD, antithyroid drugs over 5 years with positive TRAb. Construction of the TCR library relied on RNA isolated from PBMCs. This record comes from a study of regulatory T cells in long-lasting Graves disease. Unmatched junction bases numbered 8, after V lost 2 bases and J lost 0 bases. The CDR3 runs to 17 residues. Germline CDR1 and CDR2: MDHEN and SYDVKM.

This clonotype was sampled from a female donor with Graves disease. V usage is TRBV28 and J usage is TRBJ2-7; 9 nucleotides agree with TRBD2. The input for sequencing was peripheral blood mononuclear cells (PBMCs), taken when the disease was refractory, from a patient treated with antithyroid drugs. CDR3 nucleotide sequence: TGTGCCAGCAGTTTAAGGACTAGCGCCAGGAGCTCCTACGAGCAGTACTTC. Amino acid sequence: CASSLRTSARSSYEQYF.